This T cell receptor (beta chain) was identified in a study of shared clonotypes between healthy human individuals. Clones were read by immunoSEQ multiplex PCR, and TCRdb kept only the in-frame ones, dropping some. The sample lists 2 million to 3 million clones, 93% occurring once. The sequencing input was naive CD4+ T cells from PBMCs. Sample subset: CD45RA+ positively selected. The clonotype comes from a man aged 18 to 29 in good health. Some clones in this sample may be carry-over from other donors' samples.

CDR3 sequence: CASSSRGRSSEAFF. DNA for the CDR3: TGTGCCAGCAGCTCCAGGGGGCGCAGCTCTGAAGCTTTCTTT. The chain employs TRBV5-4 and TRBJ1-1, with 8 bases identical to TRBD1. In germline, CDR1 is SGHNT, CDR2 YYREEE (reference sequence). This CDR3 comprises 14 residues. After removal of 3 bases from V and 6 bases from J, the junction contained 7 bases not matched to a gene.